Shown below are 20 T cell receptor beta chains from a single sample sequenced in a study of read filtering for tumor transcriptome and immune sequencing. The library was built from roughly 400 ng RNA with molecular barcoded adaptors for alpha/delta and beta/gamma chains. TCRdb reanalysed the reads using MiXCR and keeps one entry per CDR3 protein. The data hold roughly 41,000 distinct CDR3 sequences, with roughly 13% observed a single time. The sample consisted of a population of CD138-negative cells sorted from bone marrow. All receptors derive from a donor at least 40 years old with multiple myeloma.

This clonotype showed up many times. This chain connects TRBV28 to TRBJ1-2, with unresolved D. V shed 8 bases and J shed 6 bases, with 13 bases lying between them. CDR3 length: 12 amino acids. Germline V gives CDR1 MDHEN, CDR2 SYDVKM. The CDR3 reads CASRTVKDGYTF. CDR3 sequence (DNA): TGTGCCAGCCGTACCGTTAAAGATGGCTACACCTTC.

The table lists this clonotype with many counts. This chain connects TRBV24-1 to TRBJ2-1, with TRBD2 matching over 7 bases. The CDR3 contains 16 residues. The J segment lost 2 bases and the V segment lost 4 bases, leaving 7 bases of the junction unmatched. Germline CDR1 is KGHDR and CDR2 is SFDVKD. CDR3 sequence: CATSDPLAATYNEQFF. CDR3 nucleotides: TGTGCCACCAGTGACCCGCTAGCGGCTACCTACAATGAGCAGTTCTTC.

The chain is built from TRBV5-1 and TRBJ2-7, with TRBD2 as a possible D gene (5 bases). Germline V lookup: CDR1 SGHRS, CDR2 YFSETQ. Trimming removed 4 bases from V and 7 bases from J, with 18 bases in between. This CDR3 has 14 amino acids. The CDR3 DNA follows: TGCGCCAGCAGCCCAAGGGAGACCTCGGGAGAGCAGTACTTC. This translates into CASSPRETSGEQYF.

Many counts were recorded for this clonotype. The J gene is TRBJ2-3, the V gene TRBV4-1; the D gene is possibly TRBD2 (5 bases). CDR3 length equals 14 residues. Per germline, CDR1 MGHRA and CDR2 YSYEKL. The V end lost 4 bases, the J end lost 2 bases, and 10 bases lay between the germline ends. CDR3 in DNA: TGCGCCAGCAGCCCCCAGCGGTCCACAGATACGCAGTATTTT. As protein: CASSPQRSTDTQYF.

The CDR3 loop is CASNQTGPQETQYF. The CDR3 DNA reads as TGTGCCAGCAACCAAACCGGGCCACAAGAGACCCAGTACTTC. The V gene is TRBV5-6, the J gene TRBJ2-5; D is ambiguous. CDR1 and CDR2 from the germline V gene are SGHDT and YYEEEE. The CDR3 loop spans 14 amino acids. V was pared by 6 bases and J by 2 bases, with 14 bases between.

In this sample, this clonotype turned up many times. A far larger clone is one nucleotide away, so this likely arose from a read error. The chain is built from TRBV11-3 and TRBJ2-1, with a possible D match to TRBD1 (5 bases). The CDR3 is 16 amino acids. Germline-derived CDR1 and CDR2 are SGHNT and YENEEA. Here the CDR3 DNA reads TGTGCCAGCAGCTCACAGGCCTGGGGTTCCTCCAATGAGCAGTTCTTC. Amino acid sequence: CASSSQAWGSSNEQFF.

V and J are TRBV20-1 and TRBJ2-7, with 12 bases matching TRBD2. From germline, CDR1 is DFQATT and CDR2 SNEGSKA (reference sequence). The ends lost 3 bases at V and 2 bases at J; junction bases unmatched: 5. This CDR3 has 15 residues. CDR3 sequence reads: CSARGTSGLAYEQYF. Here the CDR3 DNA reads TGCAGTGCTAGGGGGACTAGCGGGCTCGCCTACGAGCAGTACTTC.

Many counts were recorded for this clonotype. CDR3 sequence (DNA): TGTGCCTGGAGCTCCATTAGCCTAGCCCATGAGCAGTTCTTC. The encoded protein is CAWSSISLAHEQFF. This chain links TRBV30 with TRBJ2-1; D may be TRBD2 (5 bases). CDR1 and CDR2 from the germline V gene are GTSNPN and SVGIG (reference sequence). With 3 bases removed from V and 8 bases from J, the gap between germline ends came to 17 bases. This CDR3 region has 14 residues. The whole variable domain, filled in from reference TRBV30 and TRBJ2-1, reads SQTIHQWPATLVQPVGSPLSLECTVEGTSNPNLYWYRQAAGRGLQLLFYSVGIGQISSEVPQNLSASRPQDRQFILSSKKLLLSDSGFYLCAWSSISLAHEQFFGPGTRLTVL.

Concerning this clonotype itself: This may come from a read error, since a much larger clone is one base off. The genes are TRBV28 and TRBJ2-4; 7 bases map to TRBD1. The CDR3 is 14 residues long. Germline lookup yields CDR1 MDHEN and CDR2 SYDVKM. J lost 3 bases, V lost 6 bases, and 5 bases had no gene match. The CDR3 reads CASRGTDLKNIQYF. In DNA, the CDR3 is TGTGCCAGCAGGGGGACAGATCTCAAAAACATTCAGTACTTC.

This clonotype was seen at least ten times. The V call is TRBV20-1, the J call TRBJ1-2, with D possibly matching TRBD1 (5 bases). Trimming stripped 1 base from V and 4 bases from J, with 13 bases between. This CDR3 has 14 amino acids. CDR1 and CDR2 (germline): DFQATT, SNEGSKA (reference sequence). The CDR3 DNA reads as TGCAGTGCTAGAGCCCCAGGGAGAATCTATGGCTACACCTTC. Translated, it gives CSARAPGRIYGYTF.

In its sample, this clonotype was seen many times. At one of its ends the junction is not consistent with the germline gene, which may arise from a read error. This rearrangement joins TRBV12-3 or TRBV12-4 to TRBJ2-7; TRBD2 agrees at 11 bases. CDR3 length: 14 residues. The DNA of the CDR3 is TGTGCCAGCAGCTTAGCGGGAGGGACACACGAGCAGTACTTC. Its protein is CASSLAGGTHEQYF.

The chain carries TRBV11-2 and TRBJ2-7; D remains ambiguous. CDR1 is SGHAT, CDR2 FQNNGV, per germline. The CDR3 length is 14 residues. The V gene lost 1 base and the J gene lost 3 bases, with 10 bases spanning the gap. CDR3: CASSLAPDIYEQYF. The CDR3 coding sequence is TGTGCCAGCAGCTTAGCCCCAGACATCTACGAGCAGTACTTC. Supplemented by reference TRBV11-2 and TRBJ2-7, the full variable domain reads EAGVAQSPRYKIIEKRQSVAFWCNPISGHATLYWYQQILGQGPKLLIQFQNNGVVDDSQLPKDRFSAERLKGVDSTLKIQPAKLEDSAVYLCASSLAPDIYEQYFGPGTRLTVT.

This clonotype has ten or more counts. V gene TRBV29-1 combines with J gene TRBJ2-1; 10 nucleotides match TRBD1. There are 13 residues in the CDR3. J gave up 10 bases and V 3 bases, and 6 bases lay outside the gene matches. CDR1 and CDR2 from the germline V gene are SQVTM and ANQGSEA. The DNA of the CDR3 is TGCAGCGTTGATTGGGACAGGGGAGTAGAGCAGTTCTTC. Translating it yields CSVDWDRGVEQFF.

This clonotype was counted at least ten times. This chain's CDR3 is CATADPGLENEQFF. The CDR3 DNA reads as TGTGCCACCGCTGACCCGGGACTAGAGAATGAGCAGTTCTTC. The V and J genes are TRBV24-1 and TRBJ2-1, with TRBD2 matching over 8 bases. V lost 9 bases to trimming and J lost 7 bases; unmatched junction nucleotides: 10. The V gene's germline CDR1 is KGHDR and CDR2 SFDVKD. The length of the CDR3 is 14 residues.

To note about this clonotype: This sequence may be a read error, since a much larger clone differs from it by one base. The chain has TRBV5-4 and TRBJ1-2; 8 nucleotides align to TRBD1. CDR3 length equals 14 residues. Germline values: CDR1 SGHNT, CDR2 YYREEE (reference sequence). The CDR3 DNA follows: TGTGCCAGCAGCACTGGAGAGGGTGCAGGGGGCTACGCCTTC. Residues: CASSTGEGAGGYAF.

This clonotype was observed at least ten times. The J gene is TRBJ2-7, the V gene TRBV6-2 or TRBV6-3; tentative D call: TRBD1 (5 bases). The germline V gene has CDR1 MNHEY and CDR2 SVGEGT. Trimming stripped 4 bases from V and 12 bases from J, with 16 bases between. The CDR3 spans 12 residues. The CDR3 bases are TGTGCCAGCAGTTCCCTCCCTGGGGCAGGGTACTTC. This sequence encodes CASSSLPGAGYF.

The sample holds many counts of this clonotype. This chain uses TRBV9 with TRBJ2-1; no clear D. The germline gives CDR1 SGDLS, CDR2 YYNGEE. Trimming removed 1 base from V and 5 bases from J, with 13 bases in between. The CDR3 is made up of 15 amino acids. Here the CDR3 reads CASSVSHIVDNEQFF. The CDR3 DNA is TGTGCCAGCAGCGTATCGCATATTGTAGACAATGAGCAGTTCTTC.

This clonotype was counted many times. V and J are TRBV20-1 and TRBJ2-4, with 7 bases matching TRBD1. CDR3 length equals 11 residues. The germline CDR1 and CDR2 sequences are DFQATT and SNEGSKA (reference sequence). V lost 5 bases, J lost 8 bases, and 3 bases stayed unmatched. Here the CDR3 reads CSAQGVDIQYF. DNA of the CDR3: TGCAGTGCTCAGGGGGTGGACATTCAGTACTTC.

This clonotype was counted ten times or more. The chain joins TRBV7-9 to TRBJ2-1; TRBD2 matches 11 bases. The germline V gene encodes CDR1 SEHNR and CDR2 FQNEAQ (reference sequence). The CDR3 is made up of 14 amino acids. The V segment lost 6 bases and the J segment 8 bases; nucleotides outside the gene matches: 6. This CDR3 is CASRISGRGDEQFF. The CDR3 DNA sequence: TGTGCCAGCAGGATTAGCGGGAGGGGGGATGAGCAGTTCTTC. Based on the CDR3 plus reference TRBV7-9 and TRBJ2-1, the full variable domain is DTGVSQNPRHKITKRGQNVTFRCDPISEHNRLYWYRQTLGQGPEFLTYFQNEAQLEKSRLLSDRFSAERPKGSFSTLEIQRTEQGDSAMYLCASRISGRGDEQFFGPGTRLTVL.

Note on this clonotype: This likely reflects a read error, since a far larger clone is one base away. The chain carries TRBV5-8 and TRBJ2-5; perhaps TRBD2 as D (6 bases). V was pared by 4 bases and J by 0 bases, with 22 bases between. The CDR3 spans 18 residues. Germline assignment: CDR1 SGHTS and CDR2 YDEGEE. This chain's CDR3 is CASSPRGEGALYQETQYF. CDR3 sequence (DNA): TGTGCCAGCAGCCCGCGGGGTGAAGGGGCACTGTACCAAGAGACCCAGTACTTC.